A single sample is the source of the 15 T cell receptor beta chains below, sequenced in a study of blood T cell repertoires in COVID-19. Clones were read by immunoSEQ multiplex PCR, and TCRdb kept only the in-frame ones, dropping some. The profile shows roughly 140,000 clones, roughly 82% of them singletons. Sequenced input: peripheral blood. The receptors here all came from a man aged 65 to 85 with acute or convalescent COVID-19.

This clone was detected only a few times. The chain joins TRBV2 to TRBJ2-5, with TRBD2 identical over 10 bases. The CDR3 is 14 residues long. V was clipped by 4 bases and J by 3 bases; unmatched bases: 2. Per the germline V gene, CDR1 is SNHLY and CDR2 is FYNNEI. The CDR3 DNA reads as TGTGCCAGCAGTGGACTAGCGGGCGAAGAGACCCAGTACTTC. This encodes CASSGLAGEETQYF.

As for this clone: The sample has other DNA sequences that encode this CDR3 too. The CDR3 here is CASSPLNTGELFF. The CDR3 DNA follows: TGTGCCAGCAGCCCACTAAACACCGGGGAGCTGTTTTTT. The chain employs TRBV12-3 or TRBV12-4 and TRBJ2-2, with D uncertain. V lost 6 bases and J lost 2, with 7 bases in between. The CDR3 totals 13 residues.

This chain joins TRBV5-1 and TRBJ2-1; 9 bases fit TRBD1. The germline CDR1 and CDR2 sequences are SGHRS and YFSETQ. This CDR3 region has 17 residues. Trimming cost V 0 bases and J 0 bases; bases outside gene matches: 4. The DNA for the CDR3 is TGCGCCAGCAGCTTGGAAACGGGACAGGGCTCCTACAATGAGCAGTTCTTC. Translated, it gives CASSLETGQGSYNEQFF.

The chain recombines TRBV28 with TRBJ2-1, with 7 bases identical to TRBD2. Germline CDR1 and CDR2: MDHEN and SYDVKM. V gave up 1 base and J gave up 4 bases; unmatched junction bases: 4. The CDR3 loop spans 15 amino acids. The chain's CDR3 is CASSLSGGIYNEQFF. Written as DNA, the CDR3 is TGTGCCAGCAGTTTATCCGGGGGGATTTACAATGAGCAGTTCTTC.

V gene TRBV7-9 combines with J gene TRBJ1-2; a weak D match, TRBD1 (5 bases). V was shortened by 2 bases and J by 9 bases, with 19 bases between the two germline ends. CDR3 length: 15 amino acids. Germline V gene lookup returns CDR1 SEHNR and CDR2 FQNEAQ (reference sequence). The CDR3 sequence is CASSLLVTVVNRYTF. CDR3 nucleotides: TGTGCCAGCAGCTTATTAGTGACAGTTGTTAATCGCTACACCTTC.

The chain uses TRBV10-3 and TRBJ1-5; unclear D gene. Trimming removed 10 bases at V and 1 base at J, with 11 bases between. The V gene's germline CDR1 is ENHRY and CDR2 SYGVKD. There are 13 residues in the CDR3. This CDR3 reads CASQRESNQPQHF. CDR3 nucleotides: TGTGCCAGCCAGCGGGAGAGCAATCAGCCCCAGCATTTT.

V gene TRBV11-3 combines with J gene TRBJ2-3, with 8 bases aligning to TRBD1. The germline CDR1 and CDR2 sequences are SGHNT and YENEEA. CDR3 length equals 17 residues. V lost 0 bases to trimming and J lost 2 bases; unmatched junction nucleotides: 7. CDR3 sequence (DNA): TGTGCCAGCAGCTTAGAGCAGGGGGCTGAGGACACAGATACGCAGTATTTT. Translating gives CASSLEQGAEDTDTQYF.

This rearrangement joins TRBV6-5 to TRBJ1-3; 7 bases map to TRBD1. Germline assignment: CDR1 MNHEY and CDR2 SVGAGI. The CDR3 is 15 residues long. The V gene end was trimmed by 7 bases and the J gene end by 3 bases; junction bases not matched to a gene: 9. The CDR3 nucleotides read TGTGCCAGCACACAAGGGGGCCTGGTTGGAAACACCATATATTTT. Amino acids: CASTQGGLVGNTIYF.

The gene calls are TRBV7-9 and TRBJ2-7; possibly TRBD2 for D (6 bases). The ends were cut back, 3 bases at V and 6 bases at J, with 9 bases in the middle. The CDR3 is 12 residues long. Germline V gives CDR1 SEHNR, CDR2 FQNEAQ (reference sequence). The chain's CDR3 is CASSFLGGEQYF. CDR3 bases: TGTGCCAGCAGCTTTCTGGGGGGCGAGCAGTACTTC.

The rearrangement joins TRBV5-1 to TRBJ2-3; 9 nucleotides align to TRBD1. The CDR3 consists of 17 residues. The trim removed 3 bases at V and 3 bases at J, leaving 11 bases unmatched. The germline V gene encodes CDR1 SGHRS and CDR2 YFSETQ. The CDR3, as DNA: TGCGCCAGCAGCTCGACATTACCGGGACAGGGAACAGATACGCAGTATTTT. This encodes CASSSTLPGQGTDTQYF.

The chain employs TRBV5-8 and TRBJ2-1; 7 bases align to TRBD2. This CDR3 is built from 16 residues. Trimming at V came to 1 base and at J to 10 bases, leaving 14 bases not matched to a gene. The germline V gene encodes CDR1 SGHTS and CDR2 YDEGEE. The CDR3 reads CASSLFASGKGGEQFF. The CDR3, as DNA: TGTGCCAGCAGCTTGTTCGCCAGCGGGAAGGGAGGGGAGCAGTTCTTC.

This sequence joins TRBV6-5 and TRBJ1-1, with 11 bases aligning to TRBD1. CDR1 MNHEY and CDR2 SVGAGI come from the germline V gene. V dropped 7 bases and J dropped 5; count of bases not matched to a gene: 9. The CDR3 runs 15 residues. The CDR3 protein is CASINEGQGGTEAFF. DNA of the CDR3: TGTGCCAGCATCAACGAGGGACAGGGGGGGACTGAAGCTTTCTTT.

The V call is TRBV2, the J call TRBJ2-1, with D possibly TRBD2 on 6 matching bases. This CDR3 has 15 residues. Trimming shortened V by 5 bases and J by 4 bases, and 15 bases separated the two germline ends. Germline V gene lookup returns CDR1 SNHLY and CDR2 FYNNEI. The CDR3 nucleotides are TGTGCCAGCAGTAGGGACTCCTTGGAATACAATGAGCAGTTCTTC. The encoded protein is CASSRDSLEYNEQFF.

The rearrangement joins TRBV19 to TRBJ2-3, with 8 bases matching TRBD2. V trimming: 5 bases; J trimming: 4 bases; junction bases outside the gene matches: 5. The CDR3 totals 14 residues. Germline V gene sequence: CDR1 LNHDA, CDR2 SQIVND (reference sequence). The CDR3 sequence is CASSFGGAADTQYF. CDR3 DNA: TGTGCCAGTAGTTTCGGGGGGGCGGCAGATACGCAGTATTTT. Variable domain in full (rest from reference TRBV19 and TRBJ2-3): DGGITQSPKYLFRKEGQNVTLSCEQNLNHDAMYWYRQDPGQGLRLIYYSQIVNDFQKGDIAEGYSVSREKKESFPLTVTSAQKNPTAFYLCASSFGGAADTQYFGPGTRLTVL.

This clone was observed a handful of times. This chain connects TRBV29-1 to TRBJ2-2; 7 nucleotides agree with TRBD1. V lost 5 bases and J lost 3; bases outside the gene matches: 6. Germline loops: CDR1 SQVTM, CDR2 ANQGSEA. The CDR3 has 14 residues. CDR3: CSVTQGFDTGELFF. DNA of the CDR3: TGCAGCGTTACACAGGGGTTTGACACCGGGGAGCTGTTTTTT.